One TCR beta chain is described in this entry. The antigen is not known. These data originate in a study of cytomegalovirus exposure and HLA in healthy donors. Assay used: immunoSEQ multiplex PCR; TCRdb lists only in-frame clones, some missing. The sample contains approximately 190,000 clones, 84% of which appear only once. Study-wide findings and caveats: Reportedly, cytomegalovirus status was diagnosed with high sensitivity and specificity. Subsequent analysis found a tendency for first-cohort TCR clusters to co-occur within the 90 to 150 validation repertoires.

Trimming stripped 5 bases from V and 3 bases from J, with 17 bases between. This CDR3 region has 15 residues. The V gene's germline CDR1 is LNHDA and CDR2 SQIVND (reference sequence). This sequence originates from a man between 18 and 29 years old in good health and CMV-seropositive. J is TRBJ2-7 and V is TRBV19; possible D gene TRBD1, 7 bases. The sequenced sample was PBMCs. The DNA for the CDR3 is TGTGCCAGTAGTTCAACAGGGGACTCCCTCTACGAGCAGTACTTC. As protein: CASSSTGDSLYEQYF. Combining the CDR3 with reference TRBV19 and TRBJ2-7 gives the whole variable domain DGGITQSPKYLFRKEGQNVTLSCEQNLNHDAMYWYRQDPGQGLRLIYYSQIVNDFQKGDIAEGYSVSREKKESFPLTVTSAQKNPTAFYLCASSSTGDSLYEQYFGPGTRLTVT.